The 16 T cell receptor beta chains reported below all come from one sample, sequenced in a study of T-cell reconstitution after alpha-beta-depleted transplantation in children. This sample's TCRbeta library carried unique molecular identifier barcodes. TCRdb recomputed calls from the PCR reads with MiXCR, one row per CDR3 protein. Here the sample spans about 200,000 distinct CDR3 sequences, approximately 6.9% being singletons. Source: PBMCs, taken before TCRalphabeta/CD19-depleted stem cell transplant. These receptors all come from a boy aged 2 to 10 with acute lymphoblastic leukemia, due to receive a stem cell transplant.

This clonotype came up many times. This rearrangement joins TRBV27 to TRBJ1-6; D unresolved. The V end was cut by 5 bases, the J end by 7 bases, with 12 bases between. Germline values: CDR1 MNHEY, CDR2 SMNVEV (reference sequence). The CDR3 is 14 amino acids. CDR3 DNA sequence: TGTGCCAGCAGTACGAGTTTATGGAATTCACCCCTCCACTTT. Protein product: CASSTSLWNSPLHF.

This clonotype appeared a few times. V gene TRBV20-1 combines with J gene TRBJ2-3, with 9 bases that match TRBD2. The CDR3 extends over 17 amino acids. V shed 6 bases and J 2 bases; nucleotides not matched to a gene: 15. Germline V gene data show CDR1 as DFQATT and CDR2 as SNEGSKA (reference sequence). The CDR3 region is CSAREELLAGLTDTQYF. CDR3 bases: TGCAGTGCCCGCGAAGAACTTCTAGCGGGGCTCACAGATACGCAGTATTTT.

This clonotype occurred a few times. The rearrangement uses TRBV6-1 and TRBJ2-1; 9 bases match TRBD2. The CDR3 extends over 18 amino acids. The J segment lost 0 bases and the V segment lost 8 bases, leaving 14 bases of the junction unmatched. Germline-derived CDR1 and CDR2 are MNHNS and SASEGT. CDR3 loop: CASGEGLAGISSYNEQFF. The CDR3 DNA reads TGTGCCAGCGGGGAAGGGCTAGCGGGAATTAGCTCCTACAATGAGCAGTTCTTC.

This clonotype was counted ten times or more. The chain is built from TRBV15 and TRBJ2-5; 9 bases are shared with TRBD1. CDR3 length: 19 residues. Germline assignment: CDR1 LNHNV and CDR2 YYDKDF (reference sequence). V dropped 2 bases and J dropped 3; count of bases not matched to a gene: 16. DNA for the CDR3: TGTGCCACCAGCAGACGCTGGCTTGGAACAGGGGGCGTGAAAGAGACCCAGTACTTC. Translated, it gives CATSRRWLGTGGVKETQYF.

The sample holds many counts of this clonotype. V and J are TRBV6-1 and TRBJ2-7, with TRBD1 matching 9 bases. This CDR3 has 14 amino acids. Germline-derived CDR1 and CDR2 are MNHNS and SASEGT. Trimming removed 5 bases from V and 4 bases from J; junction bases left unmatched: 6. CDR3 amino acids: CASSRTGVLYEQYF. CDR3 nucleotides: TGTGCCAGCAGTCGGACAGGGGTCCTGTACGAGCAGTACTTC.

The chain has TRBV12-3 or TRBV12-4 and TRBJ2-1; 10 nucleotides agree with TRBD1. The CDR3 extends over 14 amino acids. V trimming: 6 bases; J trimming: 6 bases; junction bases outside the gene matches: 5. The CDR3 loop reads CASRGTGEVNEQFF. CDR3 coding DNA: TGTGCCAGCAGGGGGACAGGGGAAGTCAATGAGCAGTTCTTC.

The J gene is TRBJ1-1, the V gene TRBV3-1; D call uncertain. Trimming removed 6 bases at V and 2 bases at J, with 13 bases between. This CDR3 is built from 14 residues. CDR1 and CDR2 (germline): LGHDT, YNNKEL (reference sequence). The CDR3 loop is CASSNPGRNTEAFF. The DNA for the CDR3 is TGTGCCAGCAGTAACCCGGGGAGAAACACTGAAGCTTTCTTT.

This clonotype was detected ten times or more. The chain joins TRBV28 to TRBJ2-1; 7 bases map to TRBD1. This CDR3 is built from 15 residues. Trimming cost V 3 bases and J 2 bases; bases outside gene matches: 4. Germline lookup yields CDR1 MDHEN and CDR2 SYDVKM. The CDR3 bases are TGTGCCAGCAGTTTCGCCCAGGGGGCCTACAATGAGCAGTTCTTC. Its protein product is CASSFAQGAYNEQFF.

The table lists this clonotype with many counts. J is TRBJ1-3 and V is TRBV29-1; perhaps TRBD1 as D (5 bases). This CDR3 has 13 amino acids. Trimming removed 3 bases at V and 4 bases at J, with 10 bases between. CDR1 is SQVTM and CDR2 is ANQGSEA in the germline V gene. CDR3 sequence: CSVDSGFGNTIYF. For the CDR3, the DNA is TGCAGCGTTGATTCAGGGTTCGGAAACACCATATATTTT.

The table lists this clonotype with many counts. The chain carries TRBV24-1 and TRBJ2-3, with unresolved D. The V and J ends lost 3 bases and 0 bases respectively, with 9 bases between them. This CDR3 has 15 amino acids. Per germline, CDR1 KGHDR and CDR2 SFDVKD. The CDR3 DNA sequence: TGTGCCACCAGTGATGGTCCGGATAGCACAGATACGCAGTATTTT. It is translated as CATSDGPDSTDTQYF.

The chain is built from TRBV28 and TRBJ1-1, with D unclear. Trimming took off 5 bases at V and 0 bases at J, with 22 bases between the two ends. Germline loops: CDR1 MDHEN, CDR2 SYDVKM. The CDR3 runs 18 residues. The CDR3 reads CASSGEDDLAPMNTEAFF. The DNA for the CDR3 is TGTGCCAGCAGTGGAGAGGACGACCTCGCCCCAATGAACACTGAAGCTTTCTTT. The variable domain in full, with the rest retrieved from reference TRBV28 and TRBJ1-1, is DVKVTQSSRYLVKRTGEKVFLECVQDMDHENMFWYRQDPGLGLRLIYFSYDVKMKEKGDIPEGYSVSREKKERFSLILESASTNQTSMYLCASSGEDDLAPMNTEAFFGQGTRLTVV.

This clonotype has more than one count but fewer than ten. The chain employs TRBV28 and TRBJ1-2; TRBD1 is a possible D gene (6 bases). With 1 base removed from V and 6 bases from J, the gap between germline ends came to 12 bases. CDR3 size: 14 residues. The V gene's germline CDR1 is MDHEN and CDR2 SYDVKM. The DNA for the CDR3 is TGTGCCAGCAGTTTATCCCTAAGGGGGGATGGCTACACCTTC. It is translated as CASSLSLRGDGYTF.

At least ten counts were recorded for this clonotype. The CDR3 DNA reads as TGCAGCGTTGTGCCCAGCAGAGGTACGCAGTATTTT. Its translation is CSVVPSRGTQYF. The chain uses TRBV29-1 and TRBJ2-3; no clear D. Trimming took 4 bases from V and 8 from J, leaving 13 bases between them. CDR1 and CDR2 from the germline V gene are SQVTM and ANQGSEA. This CDR3 contains 12 residues.

Regarding this clonotype: A much more abundant neighbour one base away suggests this may be a read error. V and J are TRBV7-9 and TRBJ2-5; weak D call: TRBD1 (5 bases). Per the germline V gene, CDR1 is SEHNR and CDR2 is FQNEAQ (reference sequence). The CDR3 is 14 amino acids. The chain's CDR3 is CASSEVGVQETKYF. The CDR3, as DNA: TGTGCCAGCAGCGAGGTAGGGGTCCAAGAGACCAAGTACTTC.

This clonotype appeared many times. The chain is built from TRBV5-1 and TRBJ1-1; no clear D gene. The V and J ends lost 8 bases and 1 base respectively, with 12 bases between them. CDR3 length: 13 amino acids. Per the germline V gene, CDR1 is SGHRS and CDR2 is YFSETQ. The CDR3 DNA is TGCGCCAGTATGCAGATAACGAACACTGAAGCTTTCTTT. Translation gives CASMQITNTEAFF.

J is TRBJ1-4 and V is TRBV3-1, with D unclear. CDR3 length equals 15 residues. The V and J ends lost 1 base and 8 bases respectively, with 14 bases between them. Germline V lookup: CDR1 LGHDT, CDR2 YNNKEL (reference sequence). For the CDR3, the DNA is TGTGCCAGCAGCCAAGCGGGGTTGCTGGCCGAAAAACTGTTTTTT. Translation: CASSQAGLLAEKLFF.